This T cell receptor (beta chain) was retrieved from a study of CD8 T cells in ankylosing spondylitis. This clonotype was counted only a few times. The CDR3 is 17 residues long. The V gene's germline CDR1 is SGHAT and CDR2 FQNNGV. Trimming left V 1 base short and J 2 bases short, with 17 bases between. TCRdb reprocessed the 5' RACE reads with MiXCR, giving one entry per CDR3 protein. This sample has some 130,000 distinct CDR3 sequences, with roughly 13% found just once. The sample was blood, either unsorted or a sorted T cell fraction (not recorded which). This TCR was sampled from a female donor with ankylosing spondylitis or in good health (not recorded which). The genes are TRBV11-2 and TRBJ2-5, with D unclear. The CDR3 bases are TGTGCCAGCAGCTTAGGGGCGTGGGCCTCGACACAAGAGACCCAGTACTTC. It encodes CASSLGAWASTQETQYF.